This TCR beta chain is from a study of vaccination and CD4 T cells after COVID-19. As for the study in general: Each convalescent patient was PCR positive for SARS-CoV-2 on nasal swab; roughly nine cases were mild and one severe. Stimulation of cells relied on overlapping spike peptides derived from SARS-CoV-2, HCoV-NL63, HCoV-OC43 and HCoV-229E. Whole-study findings and limits: The median number of SARS-CoV-2-reactive clonotypes increased from roughly 22 to 38, a change that did not reach significance.

Indicated treatment: approximately 10-day PBMC culture with coronavirus spike peptide pools or control peptides (ViraFEST assay). Points on this clonotype: What it binds is unknown.

The CDR3 is made up of 13 amino acids. Trimming shortened V by 3 bases and J by 8 bases, and 13 bases separated the two germline ends. Germline CDR1 and CDR2: SGHTA and FQGTGA. Sequenced with the Oncomine TCR Beta short-read assay was DNA taken from cultured CD4+ T cells. MiXCR, applied by TCRdb to the PCR reads, yields one record per CDR3 protein. The sample holds about 8,900 distinct CDR3 sequences, 64% seen once. This receptor was taken from a human donor who had recovered from COVID-19. The V gene is TRBV7-3, the J gene TRBJ1-2, with D unresolved. The sequencing sample was made of CD4+ T cells from blood, cultured in vitro. Here the CDR3 DNA reads TGTGCCAGCAGCTTCTCCCCGGGGATCGGCTACACCTTC. This sequence encodes CASSFSPGIGYTF.